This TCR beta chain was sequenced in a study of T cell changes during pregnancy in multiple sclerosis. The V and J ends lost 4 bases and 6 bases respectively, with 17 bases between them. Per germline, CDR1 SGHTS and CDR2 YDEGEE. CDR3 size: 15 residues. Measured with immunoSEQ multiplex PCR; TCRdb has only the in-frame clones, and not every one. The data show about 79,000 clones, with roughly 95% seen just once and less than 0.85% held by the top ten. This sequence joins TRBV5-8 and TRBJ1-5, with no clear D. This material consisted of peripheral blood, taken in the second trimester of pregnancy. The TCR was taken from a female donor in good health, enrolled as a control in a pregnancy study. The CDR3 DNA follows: TGTGCCAGCAGCCCTCGCGGAGGGTCGGGTCAGCCCCAGCATTTT. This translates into CASSPRGGSGQPQHF.